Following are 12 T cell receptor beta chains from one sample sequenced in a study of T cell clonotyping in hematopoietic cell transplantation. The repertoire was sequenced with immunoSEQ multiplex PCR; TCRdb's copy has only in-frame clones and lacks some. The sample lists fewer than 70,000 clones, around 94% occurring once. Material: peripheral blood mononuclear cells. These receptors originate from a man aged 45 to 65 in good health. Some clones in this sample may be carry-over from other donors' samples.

The DNA of the CDR3 is TGCGCCAGCAGCCAAGATGTGGTTAACGAGCAGTTCTTC. Protein product: CASSQDVVNEQFF. The chain carries TRBV4-1 and TRBJ2-1, with D unresolved. The V end was cut by 0 bases, the J end by 10 bases, with 10 bases between. The CDR3 is made up of 13 amino acids. The germline CDR1 and CDR2 sequences are MGHRA and YSYEKL.

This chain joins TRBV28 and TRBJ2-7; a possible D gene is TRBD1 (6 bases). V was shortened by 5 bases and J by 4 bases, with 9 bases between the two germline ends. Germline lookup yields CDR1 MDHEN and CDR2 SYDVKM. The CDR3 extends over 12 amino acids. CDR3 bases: TGTGCCAGCAGTGGTGGACAGTACGAGCAGTACTTC. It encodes CASSGGQYEQYF.

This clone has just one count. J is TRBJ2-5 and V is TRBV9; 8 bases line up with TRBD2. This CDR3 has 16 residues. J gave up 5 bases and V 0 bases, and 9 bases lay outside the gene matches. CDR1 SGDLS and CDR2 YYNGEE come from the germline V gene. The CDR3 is CASSVGGGWSGETQYF. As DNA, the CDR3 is TGTGCCAGCAGCGTAGGCGGGGGGTGGTCTGGGGAGACCCAGTACTTC.

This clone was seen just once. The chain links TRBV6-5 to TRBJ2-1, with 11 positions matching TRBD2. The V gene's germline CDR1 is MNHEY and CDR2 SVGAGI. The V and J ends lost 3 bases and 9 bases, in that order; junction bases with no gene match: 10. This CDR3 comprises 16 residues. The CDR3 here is CASSYPATSGISEQFF. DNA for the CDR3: TGTGCCAGCAGTTATCCGGCGACTAGCGGGATATCTGAGCAGTTCTTC.

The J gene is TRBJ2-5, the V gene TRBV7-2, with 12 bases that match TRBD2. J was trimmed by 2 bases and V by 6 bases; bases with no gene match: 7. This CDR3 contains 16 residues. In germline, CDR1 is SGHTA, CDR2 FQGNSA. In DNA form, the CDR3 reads TGTGCCAGCAGGACACCGGGACTAGCGGGTCAAGAGACCCAGTACTTC. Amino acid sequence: CASRTPGLAGQETQYF.

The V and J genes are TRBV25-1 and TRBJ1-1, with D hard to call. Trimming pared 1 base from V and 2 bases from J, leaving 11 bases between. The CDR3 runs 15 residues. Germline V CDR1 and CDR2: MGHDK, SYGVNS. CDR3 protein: CASSEWKGSNTEAFF. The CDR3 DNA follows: TGTGCCAGCAGTGAATGGAAAGGATCAAACACTGAAGCTTTCTTT.

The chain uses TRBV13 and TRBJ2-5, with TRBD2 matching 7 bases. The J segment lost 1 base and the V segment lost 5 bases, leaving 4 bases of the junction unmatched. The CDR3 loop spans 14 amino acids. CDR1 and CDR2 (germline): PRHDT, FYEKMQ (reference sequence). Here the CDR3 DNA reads TGTGCCAGCAGCACCTGGACTAGCCAAGAGACCCAGTACTTC. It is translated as CASSTWTSQETQYF.

CDR3 bases: TGTGCCAGCAGCGTAGGCGAATCCTACAATGAGCAGTTCTTC. Translated, it gives CASSVGESYNEQFF. The chain joins TRBV9 to TRBJ2-1, with D unresolved. The germline V gene encodes CDR1 SGDLS and CDR2 YYNGEE. Trimming shortened V by 0 bases and J by 1 base, and 5 bases separated the two germline ends. This CDR3 is 14 amino acids long.

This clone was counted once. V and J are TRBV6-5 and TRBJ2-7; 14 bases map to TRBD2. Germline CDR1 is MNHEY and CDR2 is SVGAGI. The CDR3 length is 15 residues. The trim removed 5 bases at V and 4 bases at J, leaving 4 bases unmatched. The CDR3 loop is CASSGGTSGGYEQYF. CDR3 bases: TGTGCCAGCAGTGGCGGGACTAGCGGGGGTTACGAGCAGTACTTC.

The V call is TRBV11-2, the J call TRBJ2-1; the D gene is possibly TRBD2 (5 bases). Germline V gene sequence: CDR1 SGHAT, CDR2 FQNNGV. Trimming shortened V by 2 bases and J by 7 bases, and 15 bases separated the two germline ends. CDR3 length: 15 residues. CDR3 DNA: TGTGCCAGCAGCTTACTAGGAGGTTTAGGGAATGAGCAGTTCTTC. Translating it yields CASSLLGGLGNEQFF.

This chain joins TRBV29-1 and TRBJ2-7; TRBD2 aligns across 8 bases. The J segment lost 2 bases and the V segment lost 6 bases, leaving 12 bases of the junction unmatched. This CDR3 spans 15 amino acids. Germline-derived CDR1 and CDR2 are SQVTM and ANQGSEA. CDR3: CSVEALAGRTYEQYF. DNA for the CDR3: TGCAGCGTCGAGGCGCTAGCGGGCAGGACCTACGAGCAGTACTTC.

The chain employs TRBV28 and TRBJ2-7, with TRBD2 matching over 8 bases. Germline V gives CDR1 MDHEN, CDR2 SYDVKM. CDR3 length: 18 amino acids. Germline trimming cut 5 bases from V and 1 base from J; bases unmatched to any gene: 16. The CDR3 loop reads CASSTVGFTGTRSYEQYF. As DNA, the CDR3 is TGTGCCAGCAGTACCGTCGGCTTTACCGGGACTAGGTCCTACGAGCAGTACTTC.